This T cell receptor beta chain stems from a study of blood T cell repertoires in COVID-19. The overall study: The analysed material was cDNA or gDNA that came from T cells, B-cell-depleted T cells, or PBMCs.

The data were produced by immunoSEQ multiplex PCR, yet TCRdb's version contains in-frame clones alone and is incomplete. The sample has 170,000 or so clones, about 90% seen once; the top ten hold around 7%. Germline lookup yields CDR1 MDHEN and CDR2 SYDVKM. V shed 2 bases and J shed 0 bases, with 4 bases lying between them. The CDR3 runs 14 residues. The chain has TRBV28 and TRBJ2-2, with unresolved D. The sequencing sample was made of PBMCs or T cells enriched from blood (not recorded which). This TCR came from a woman aged 50 to 65 who had recovered from COVID-19. CDR3 residues: CASSLITNTGELFF. CDR3 in DNA: TGTGCCAGCAGTTTAATAACGAACACCGGGGAGCTGTTTTTT.